This T cell receptor (beta chain) was sequenced for a study of OX40 agonist ivuxolimab in advanced cancers. Germline V gene data show CDR1 as MNHEY and CDR2 as SMNVEV (reference sequence). The CDR3 runs 15 residues. With 4 bases clipped from V and 8 bases from J, the junction kept 10 bases outside the gene matches. The repertoire was sequenced with immunoSEQ multiplex PCR; TCRdb's copy has only in-frame clones and lacks some. The table has about 94,000 clones, around 86% seen once; the top ten hold 0.3% to 0.35%. This clone was detected only a few times. V gene TRBV27 combines with J gene TRBJ1-2; 10 bases agree with TRBD1. This TCR derives from an adult with an advanced solid tumor such as melanoma, head and neck, liver or kidney cancer. The sequenced sample was CD4+ or CD8+ T cells sorted from blood, obtained in a trial of the OX40 agonist ivuxolimab. CDR3 DNA: TGTGCCAGCAGTTCCCTAGGGACAGGGGAGAGGGGCTACACCTTC. Its protein product is CASSSLGTGERGYTF.